The 6 T cell receptor beta chains presented below share a single source sample, sequenced in a study of beta chain features in type 1 diabetes. TCRB transcripts that were expressed got sequenced, as all of the isolated RNA had been reverse transcribed. Sequenced by immunoSEQ multiplex PCR; TCRdb stores in-frame clones only, minus some. The table lists some 410,000 clones, about 15% of them singletons, with roughly 0.038% in the top ten. Sequencing was carried out using naive CD4+ T cells from blood. These receptor sequences come from a man aged 25-40 years in good health.

The V and J genes are TRBV7-9 and TRBJ2-1; 9 bases agree with TRBD2. V was clipped by 8 bases and J by 3 bases; unmatched bases: 11. The CDR3 runs to 16 residues. CDR1 and CDR2 from the germline V gene are SEHNR and FQNEAQ (reference sequence). This CDR3 is CASRPGGRGFYNEQFF. The CDR3 bases are TGTGCCAGCCGACCGGGCGGGAGGGGTTTCTACAATGAGCAGTTCTTC. The full variable domain, its missing parts supplied by reference TRBV7-9 and TRBJ2-1, is DTGVSQNPRHKITKRGQNVTFRCDPISEHNRLYWYRQTLGQGPEFLTYFQNEAQLEKSRLLSDRFSAERPKGSFSTLEIQRTEQGDSAMYLCASRPGGRGFYNEQFFGPGTRLTVL.

CDR3 nucleotides: TGCGCCAGCAGCTTGAGCAGGGCTACCTACGAGCAGTACTTC. It specifies CASSLSRATYEQYF. This chain connects TRBV5-1 to TRBJ2-7; a weak D match, TRBD1 (5 bases). V was cut by 1 base and J by 2 bases, with 10 bases left in between. This CDR3 spans 14 amino acids. Germline V gene data show CDR1 as SGHRS and CDR2 as YFSETQ.

This clone turned up a few times. The chain is built from TRBV14 and TRBJ2-3, with D unclear. V lost 3 bases and J 2 bases, leaving 15 bases between the germline ends. This CDR3 spans 16 amino acids. Germline values: CDR1 SGHDN, CDR2 FVKESK. In DNA form, the CDR3 reads TGTGCCAGCAGCCAGTACCCGAAGTTGTACACAGATACGCAGTATTTT. The encoded protein is CASSQYPKLYTDTQYF.

This clone showed up just a few times. The J gene is TRBJ2-3, the V gene TRBV7-9; TRBD2 matches 12 bases. V dropped 6 bases and J dropped 4; count of bases not matched to a gene: 8. CDR1 SEHNR and CDR2 FQNEAQ come from the germline V gene (reference sequence). The CDR3 is 16 residues long. The CDR3 loop is CASRPRLAGAPDTQYF. CDR3 DNA: TGTGCCAGCAGACCAAGACTAGCGGGAGCCCCAGATACGCAGTATTTT.

Regarding this clone: Other DNA sequences in the same sample also yield this CDR3. The J gene is TRBJ2-5, the V gene TRBV18; tentatively, D is TRBD2 (6 bases). Looked up from germline, CDR1 is KGHSH and CDR2 is LQKENI. This CDR3 has 14 amino acids. V was pared by 3 bases and J by 1 base, with 9 bases between. The CDR3 loop reads CASSPLAVQETQYF. The CDR3 coding sequence is TGTGCCAGCTCACCCTTAGCGGTCCAAGAGACCCAGTACTTC.

The sample holds one count of this clone. The chain employs TRBV19 and TRBJ2-1, with 15 nucleotides matching TRBD2. The germline V gene has CDR1 LNHDA and CDR2 SQIVND (reference sequence). The CDR3 runs 15 residues. Unmatched junction bases numbered 8, after V lost 7 bases and J lost 10 bases. CDR3 in amino acids: CASNTAGTSGGEQFF. The DNA for the CDR3 is TGTGCCAGTAACACCGCCGGGACTAGCGGGGGGGAGCAGTTCTTC.